Described below is a single T cell receptor (beta chain) sequence and its context. Its antigen is currently unknown. This sample stems from a study of shared clonotypes between healthy human individuals. Method: immunoSEQ multiplex PCR; TCRdb's copy keeps in-frame clones and lacks some. Found here are over a million clones, around 76% of them singletons; the top ten hold about 1.5%. Whole-study findings and limits: Larger estimated richness was generally recorded for naive subsets relative to memory subsets. Sharing across four donors was seen in around 5% of naive CD4 clonotypes. Non-shared clonotypes showed lower generation probabilities than clonotypes common to all four donors.

With V trimmed by 3 bases and J by 0 bases, 7 bases remained unmatched. Germline CDR1 reads MNHEY; CDR2 reads SMNVEV (reference sequence). This CDR3 region has 17 residues. This rearrangement joins TRBV27 to TRBJ2-2; TRBD2 agrees at 7 bases. The source of this sequence is a young man in good health. Sequencing was done on a sample of memory CD4+ T cells sorted from blood. As to subset: CD45RA-negative fraction. CDR3 sequence: CASSLWASGANTGELFF. The CDR3 DNA reads TGTGCCAGCAGTTTGTGGGCTAGCGGAGCGAACACCGGGGAGCTGTTTTTT.